The rows below give T cell receptor beta chains drawn from one sample of a study of T cells in Graves' hyperthyroidism and ophthalmopathy. TCRdb called the multiplex PCR reads again in MiXCR, with one record for every CDR3 protein. The sample carries about 770,000 distinct CDR3 sequences, approximately 18% recorded once. The sequencing sample was made of blood. These receptors were taken from a woman aged 50 to 65 with Graves' hyperthyroidism that later progressed to Graves' ophthalmopathy. CDR3s include the opening cysteine and the closing phenylalanine or tryptophan. A D gene is named only where the DNA matches it firmly. Clone size is given for some rows only: seen once, a few or many times, or a class if the clone is expanded.

NA,TRBD1,TRBJ1-2,TRBV3-1,CASSQPGQGNSGYTF,TGTGCCAGCAGCCAACCAGGACAGGGTAATAGTGGCTACACCTTC
few,NA,TRBJ2-2,TRBV5-1,CASSVGGTDTGELFF,TGCGCCAGCAGTGTCGGCGGGACCGACACCGGGGAGCTGTTTTTT
few,NA,TRBJ1-2,TRBV19,CASTSTGFYSHGYTF,TGTGCCAGTACCTCCACAGGTTTTTACTCTCATGGCTACACCTTC
NA,TRBD2,TRBJ2-7,TRBV20-1,CSATSGVSYEQYF,TGCAGTGCCACTAGCGGGGTCTCCTACGAGCAGTACTTC
NA,TRBD1,TRBJ2-7,TRBV12-3/TRBV12-4,CASSMTGVTYEQYF,TGTGCCAGCAGTATGACAGGGGTCACCTACGAGCAGTACTTC
NA,NA,TRBJ1-6,TRBV2,CASSDRDSAYNSPLHF,TGTGCCAGCAGTGACAGGGACTCGGCTTATAATTCACCCCTCCACTTT
many,TRBD1,TRBJ2-7,TRBV3-1,CASSHWDREAIEQYF,TGTGCCAGCAGCCACTGGGACAGGGAGGCCATCGAGCAGTACTTC
many,NA,TRBJ1-5,TRBV27,CASSSLGRANQPQHF,TGTGCCAGCAGTTCCCTTGGCAGGGCAAACCAGCCCCAGCATTTT
few,NA,TRBJ1-4,TRBV6-9,CASSYRTLAGRGEKLFF,TGTGCCAGCAGTTACAGGACCCTTGCAGGGCGAGGGGAAAAACTGTTTTTT
many,NA,TRBJ1-1,TRBV2,CASNGQNTEAFF,TGTGCCAGCAACGGCCAGAACACTGAAGCTTTCTTT
many,TRBD1,TRBJ1-4,TRBV11-2,CASIDRGSEKLFF,TGTGCCAGCATCGACAGGGGCTCCGAAAAACTGTTTTTT
many,TRBD1,TRBJ2-3,TRBV11-2,CASSIRLRGTGGLLPSTDTQYF,TGTGCCAGCAGCATACGGCTGCGGGGGACAGGGGGACTCCTGCCCAGCACAGATACGCAGTATTTT
many,NA,TRBJ1-2,TRBV27,CASSFPGGYGYTF,TGTGCCAGCAGTTTCCCCGGTGGCTATGGCTACACCTTC
few,TRBD1,TRBJ2-1,TRBV5-1,CASSLAQGAGDYRGRPYNEQFF,TGCGCCAGCAGCTTGGCGCAGGGGGCGGGTGATTACCGGGGCCGACCTTACAATGAGCAGTTCTTC